The TCR beta chain described here comes from a study of beta chain features in type 1 diabetes. Expressed TCRB transcripts got sequenced, as all isolated RNA was reverse transcribed. Sequencing used immunoSEQ multiplex PCR; TCRdb keeps in-frame clones, though not all of them. Among about 640,000 clones listed, over 10% were seen once. Trimming removed 4 bases at V and 5 bases at J, with 10 bases between. The germline gives CDR1 SGDLS, CDR2 YYNGEE. The CDR3 spans 13 residues. Broader study findings: Across all four CD4+ subsets, people with type 1 diabetes showed modestly shorter TCRB CDR3s. For type 1 diabetes patients, VDJ junctions showed fewer insertions and more deletions.

A note on this clone: What it binds is not known.

Sequenced material: naive CD4+ T cells from blood. The V call is TRBV9, the J call TRBJ2-1; the D gene could be TRBD1 or TRBD2 (6 bases each). The TCR originated in a man in his thirties or forties with type 1 diabetes. The CDR3 DNA follows: TGTGCCAGCAGCCCCGGGGGCGACAATGAGCAGTTCTTC. Its translation is CASSPGGDNEQFF.